The present TCR beta chain was sequenced within a study of cytomegalovirus exposure and HLA in healthy donors. 13 Jbeta primers and 60 Vbeta primers were used for the PCR. Repertoires were generated with immunoSEQ multiplex PCR, while TCRdb's copy carries only in-frame clones and drops some. This repertoire shows some 130,000 clones, around 83% found once; its top ten account for 2.7%. About this clone: Its antigen remains unknown.

The CDR3 covers 14 residues. After removal of 3 bases from V and 7 bases from J, the junction contained 6 bases not matched to a gene. Germline V gene lookup returns CDR1 SEHNR and CDR2 FQNEAQ (reference sequence). Donors consisted of healthy bone marrow donors. Whereas donors were nominally healthy upon sampling, unrecorded immune exposures were probable. Findings and caveats of the study: Within a later analysis, the majority of CMV-associated TCR beta chains appeared HLA-restricted.

This TCR came from a man in his fifties in good health and CMV-seronegative. V and J are TRBV7-9 and TRBJ2-3; 8 nucleotides agree with TRBD2. The sequencing sample was made of PBMCs. The DNA of the CDR3 is TGTGCCAGCAGCTTGGGACTAGAGCGTAATACGCAGTATTTT. This translates into CASSLGLERNTQYF.